Below are 24 T cell receptor beta chains sequenced from a single sample in a study of shared clonotypes between healthy human individuals (dated by TCRdb to the early 2020s). Libraries were built with the immunoSEQ multiplex PCR assay. In its TCRdb copy, this immuneACCESS table keeps in-frame sequences only and misses some clones. Where compared with another copy, unresolved V genes explain less than half of these, and the others have no known cause. The sample records 2 million to 2.5 million clones, approximately 96% of which are singletons. 0.1% to 0.15% of the sample goes to the ten largest clones. The source material was naive CD4+ T cells sorted from blood. The cell subset or site label for this specimen denotes: CD45RA+ positively selected. The receptors were gathered from a man between 18 and 35 years old in good health.

The chain employs TRBV7-6 and TRBJ1-6; D not certain. The V gene's germline CDR1 is SGHVS and CDR2 FNYEAQ. This CDR3 is built from 14 residues. V gave up 2 bases and J gave up 7 bases, with 9 bases separating them. CDR3 region: CASSLTRGNSPLHF. The CDR3 DNA sequence: TGTGCCAGCAGCTTAACTCGGGGAAATTCACCCCTCCACTTT. Looking up the rest from reference TRBV7-6 and TRBJ1-6 gives the full variable domain: GAGVSQSPRYKVTKRGQDVALRCDPISGHVSLYWYRQALGQGPEFLTYFNYEAQQDKSGLPNDRFSAERPEGSISTLTIQRTEQRDSAMYRCASSLTRGNSPLHFGNGTRLTVT.

V and J are TRBV27 and TRBJ1-3, with D possibly TRBD1 on 6 matching bases. This CDR3 is 15 amino acids long. V was trimmed by 5 bases and J by 2 bases, leaving 13 bases between them. Germline V gene data show CDR1 as MNHEY and CDR2 as SMNVEV (reference sequence). The CDR3 nucleotides read TGTGCCAGCAGTCAAGGCCGGGGGCCTGGAAACACCATATATTTT. This encodes CASSQGRGPGNTIYF.

The chain recombines TRBV11-2 with TRBJ2-1; 8 bases are shared with TRBD2. The CDR3 totals 17 residues. Germline CDR1 SGHAT, CDR2 FQNNGV. Unmatched junction bases numbered 11, after V lost 1 base and J lost 6 bases. CDR3 sequence reads: CASSLVGRAPLGNEQFF. CDR3 coding DNA: TGTGCCAGCAGCTTAGTCGGGAGGGCCCCTTTGGGCAATGAGCAGTTCTTC.

As to this clone: The same CDR3 can be traced to other DNA sequences in this sample. The rearrangement links TRBV10-3 to TRBJ2-1; D not certain. Per the germline V gene, CDR1 is ENHRY and CDR2 is SYGVKD. V was clipped by 1 base and J by 8 bases, with 3 bases between them. The CDR3 totals 11 residues. CDR3 sequence (DNA): TGTGCCATCAGTGAGTACGATGAGCAGTTCTTC. Its protein is CAISEYDEQFF.

The chain recombines TRBV7-2 with TRBJ2-1, with 10 nucleotides matching TRBD2. CDR1 and CDR2 (germline): SGHTA, FQGNSA. J gave up 0 bases and V 5 bases, and 7 bases lay outside the gene matches. The CDR3 has 17 residues. The CDR3 DNA reads as TGTGCCAGCAGCCGTGGACTAGCGGCCTTCTCCTACAATGAGCAGTTCTTC. Its protein product is CASSRGLAAFSYNEQFF.

J is TRBJ1-1 and V is TRBV20-1, with no clear D. V was shortened by 3 bases and J by 10 bases, with 9 bases between the two germline ends. Germline CDR1 reads DFQATT; CDR2 reads SNEGSKA (reference sequence). The CDR3 covers 10 residues. CDR3 region: CSASSQSAFF. The CDR3 DNA follows: TGCAGTGCTAGTTCGCAGTCAGCTTTCTTT.

A single count supports this clone. CDR3 coding DNA: TGTGCCAGCAGAGACCTTCAGGGGGTCTATGGCTACACCTTC. Its translation is CASRDLQGVYGYTF. The genes are TRBV6-1 and TRBJ1-2; TRBD1 matches 7 bases. Germline trimming cut 6 bases from V and 4 bases from J; bases unmatched to any gene: 8. The CDR3 is made up of 14 amino acids. CDR1 MNHNS and CDR2 SASEGT come from the germline V gene.

This clone was counted once. V usage is TRBV6-5 and J usage is TRBJ2-7; 8 nucleotides match TRBD2. Germline lookup yields CDR1 MNHEY and CDR2 SVGAGI. Trimming cost V 2 bases and J 4 bases; bases outside gene matches: 10. The CDR3 totals 16 residues. The CDR3, as DNA: TGTGCCAGCAGTTACAGCGGGAGCCCCTATAGTTACGAGCAGTACTTC. Translating gives CASSYSGSPYSYEQYF.

A single count supports this clone. This chain connects TRBV13 to TRBJ1-2; the match to TRBD1 covers 9 bases. The CDR3 is made up of 15 amino acids. Germline lookup yields CDR1 PRHDT and CDR2 FYEKMQ (reference sequence). The V and J ends lost 5 bases and 2 bases, in that order; junction bases with no gene match: 6. Here the CDR3 reads CASSGWTGANYGYTF. The CDR3 DNA sequence: TGTGCCAGCAGCGGGTGGACAGGGGCGAACTATGGCTACACCTTC.

As regards this clone: Other DNA variants within this sample encode the same CDR3. This chain joins TRBV7-2 and TRBJ2-2; D gene ambiguous. Germline V gene data show CDR1 as SGHTA and CDR2 as FQGNSA. Trimming cost V 4 bases and J 4 bases, with 7 bases left between them. The CDR3 has 13 amino acids. Written as DNA, the CDR3 is TGTGCCAGCAGCTCCAGAACCACCGGGGAGCTGTTTTTT. Residues: CASSSRTTGELFF.

This clone has only one observation. The CDR3 here is CASSPRLANTGELFF. CDR3 bases: TGCGCCAGCAGCCCCCGACTAGCGAACACCGGGGAGCTGTTTTTT. V and J are TRBV5-1 and TRBJ2-2; TRBD2 is a possible D gene (6 bases). Trimming took 4 bases from V and 0 from J, leaving 10 bases between them. This CDR3 spans 15 amino acids. Per the germline V gene, CDR1 is SGHRS and CDR2 is YFSETQ.

Only a few counts were recorded for this clone. The rearrangement uses TRBV19 and TRBJ2-1; D call uncertain. The germline V gene encodes CDR1 LNHDA and CDR2 SQIVND (reference sequence). V gave up 6 bases and J gave up 0 bases, with 15 bases separating them. CDR3 length: 16 residues. CDR3 in DNA: TGTGCCAGTAGCCACAAGACCGTTAGCTCCTACAATGAGCAGTTCTTC. Amino acids: CASSHKTVSSYNEQFF.

This rearrangement joins TRBV27 to TRBJ1-6; tentative D call: TRBD1 (6 bases). Trimming removed 2 bases at V and 6 bases at J, with 8 bases between. The CDR3 contains 14 residues. The germline V gene encodes CDR1 MNHEY and CDR2 SMNVEV (reference sequence). The CDR3 DNA is TGTGCCAGCAGTTTAGGGGACATTAATTCACCCCTCCACTTT. It codes for CASSLGDINSPLHF.

V and J are TRBV6-1 and TRBJ2-5, with 11 bases matching TRBD2. The CDR3 runs to 18 residues. Trimming took 0 bases from V and 1 from J; bases not matched to a gene: 7. Germline assignment: CDR1 MNHNS and CDR2 SASEGT. For the CDR3, the DNA is TGTGCCAGCAGTGAAGCCCCAACTAGCGGGGGATCCCAAGAGACCCAGTACTTC. Translating it yields CASSEAPTSGGSQETQYF.

The J gene is TRBJ2-6, the V gene TRBV5-4; D remains unclear. Germline loops: CDR1 SGHNT, CDR2 YYREEE (reference sequence). The CDR3 runs 18 residues. The V end lost 4 bases, the J end lost 0 bases, and 17 bases lay between the germline ends. The CDR3 coding sequence is TGTGCCAGCAGCACGGCAGAGGTAGTTAGCTCTGGGGCCAACGTCCTGACTTTC. Amino acids: CASSTAEVVSSGANVLTF.

The CDR3 nucleotides are TGTGCCAGCTCACCGGGGCCTTCGAGCTCCTACGAGCAGTACTTC. It is translated as CASSPGPSSSYEQYF. The chain links TRBV18 to TRBJ2-7; possibly TRBD1 for D (5 bases). Germline V lookup: CDR1 KGHSH, CDR2 LQKENI. V lost 3 bases, J lost 0 bases, and 12 bases lay in between. The CDR3 length is 15 residues.

This clone has a single count. The CDR3 here is CASSSAGGPNYGYTF. The CDR3 DNA reads as TGTGCCAGCAGTTCCGCAGGGGGCCCTAACTATGGCTACACCTTC. V is TRBV6-5 and J is TRBJ1-2, with 8 bases identical to TRBD1. This CDR3 region has 15 residues. The V gene end was trimmed by 4 bases and the J gene end by 0 bases; junction bases not matched to a gene: 4. Germline CDR1 is MNHEY and CDR2 is SVGAGI.

This clone was picked up one time. This sequence joins TRBV4-1 and TRBJ2-4; 11 bases are a match to TRBD2. V lost 2 bases and J lost 3; bases outside the gene matches: 18. Germline assignment: CDR1 MGHRA and CDR2 YSYEKL. CDR3 length: 21 amino acids. The CDR3 DNA is TGCGCCAGCAGCCAAAAACACTCCGGGCTAGCGGGAGGCCAAGTCAAAAACATTCAGTACTTC. It encodes CASSQKHSGLAGGQVKNIQYF.

This chain links TRBV7-6 with TRBJ2-7, with D maybe TRBD2 (6 bases). This CDR3 region has 15 residues. Per the germline V gene, CDR1 is SGHVS and CDR2 is FNYEAQ. Trimming pared 1 base from V and 3 bases from J, leaving 13 bases between. CDR3 loop: CASSLEPGRDYEQYF. CDR3 nucleotide sequence: TGTGCCAGCAGCTTAGAACCAGGGCGGGACTACGAGCAGTACTTC.

CDR3 in DNA: TGTGCCTGGAGTACAGGGTTTAGCAATCAGCCCCAGCATTTT. It translates to CAWSTGFSNQPQHF. The rearrangement links TRBV30 to TRBJ1-5, with D possibly being TRBD1 (6 bases). The germline V and J ends were trimmed by 2 bases and 0 bases, with 8 bases remaining between them. CDR1 GTSNPN and CDR2 SVGIG come from the germline V gene (reference sequence). The CDR3 is 14 amino acids.

About this clone itself: This CDR3 is also generated by other DNA sequences in the sample. The chain is built from TRBV9 and TRBJ1-1; no definite D call. The CDR3 consists of 14 residues. Germline V gene lookup returns CDR1 SGDLS and CDR2 YYNGEE. V lost 0 bases to trimming and J lost 1 base, with 7 bases between them. CDR3 in DNA: TGTGCCAGCAGCGTAGGAGCCACGAACACTGAAGCTTTCTTT. Its translation: CASSVGATNTEAFF.

This clone was picked up one time. It may be a read error: a sequence one base away is much more abundant. The same CDR3 also results from other DNA sequences found in this sample. The chain links TRBV6-1 to TRBJ2-5; D not resolved. The CDR3 loop spans 11 amino acids. Trimming left V 4 bases short and J 4 bases short, with 4 bases between. The germline gives CDR1 MNHNS, CDR2 SASEGT. In DNA form, the CDR3 reads TGTGCCAGCAGTGTAGGAGAGACCCAGTACTTC. The encoded protein is CASSVGETQYF.

CDR3: CASSSRRQGQRNTEAFF. The CDR3 DNA reads TGTGCCAGCAGCTCGCGTCGACAGGGCCAAAGGAACACTGAAGCTTTCTTT. The chain recombines TRBV5-4 with TRBJ1-1; 7 bases line up with TRBD1. The ends lost 3 bases at V and 1 base at J; junction bases unmatched: 12. The CDR3 length is 17 residues. Germline V gene data show CDR1 as SGHNT and CDR2 as YYREEE (reference sequence).

The rearrangement joins TRBV1 to TRBJ2-3; no DNA check was done on the table's D call, TRBD2. TRBV1 is tagged as a pseudogene. CDR3 length: 19 amino acids. The CDR3 is CTSSQDKAPLAGVTDTQYF. The DNA for the CDR3 is TGCACCAGCAGCCAAGATAAGGCCCCACTAGCGGGAGTCACAGATACGCAGTATTTT.